These T cell receptor beta chains were read from a single sample in a study of shared clonotypes between healthy human individuals. Sequencing was performed with immunoSEQ multiplex PCR; in TCRdb, only in-frame clones are kept and a portion is missing. Of over 850,000 clones in the sample, around 82% are singletons; the top ten hold approximately 0.52%. Sample: memory CD4+ T cells from PBMCs. The receptors shown here come from a man aged 18 to 29 in good health. Some clones in this sample may be carry-over from other donors' samples. Both conserved end residues are part of each CDR3. D genes are given only for firm matches. Expanded clones are given a class, and other clones once, few, many or no size at all.

DNA,CDR3,D,size,V,J,length
TGTGCCATCAGTGAGTCGGGGGATGAGCAGTTCTTC,CAISESGDEQFF,-,-,TRBV10-3,TRBJ2-1,12
TGTGCCAGCAGTGAAGCGCTTCGGGCTAGCGGGAGAGAGCAGTACTTC,CASSEALRASGREQYF,TRBD2,-,TRBV2,TRBJ2-7,16
TGTGCCAGCAGTTCTACTCCCTGGAACGAGCAGTACTTC,CASSSTPWNEQYF,-,few,TRBV27,TRBJ2-7,13
TGTGCCAGCAGCGTAGACTCCGGCGGGGAGCTGTTTTTT,CASSVDSGGELFF,-,-,TRBV9,TRBJ2-2,13
TGTGCCAGCAGTGAAGCGCAGGGGGCGAATCAGCCCCAGCATTTT,CASSEAQGANQPQHF,TRBD1,-,TRBV2,TRBJ1-5,15
TGTGCCAGCAGCCCTAAGGAGGGAACCTTCTACAATGAGCAGTTCTTC,CASSPKEGTFYNEQFF,-,-,TRBV5-5,TRBJ2-1,16
TGTGCCAGTAGTGCCTCAACTGAAGCTTTCTTT,CASSASTEAFF,-,-,TRBV19,TRBJ1-1,11
TGTGCCAGCAGTATAGACAGGGTTGGAAACACCATATATTTT,CASSIDRVGNTIYF,TRBD1,-,TRBV28,TRBJ1-3,14
TGTGCCAGCTCCCCACCGGGAGGGGCCGGAAACACCATATATTTT,CASSPPGGAGNTIYF,-,-,TRBV18,TRBJ1-3,15
TGCGCCAGCAGCTTGAGCGGGAGTTCTTTGAATGAGCAGTTCTTC,CASSLSGSSLNEQFF,TRBD2,few,TRBV5-1,TRBJ2-1,15
TGTGCCAGCAGGCCTAACCAGGGGACTGAAGCTTTCTTT,CASRPNQGTEAFF,-,-,TRBV6-6,TRBJ1-1,13
TGTGCCAGCAGCTTAGCGGTCAGCCGTGGCTCCTACAATGAGCAGTTCTTC,CASSLAVSRGSYNEQFF,-,-,TRBV11-2,TRBJ2-1,17
TGTGCCATCAGTGAGCCAGGACTCACCGGGGAGCTGTTTTTT,CAISEPGLTGELFF,-,-,TRBV10-3,TRBJ2-2,14
TGTGCCAGCAGCGCCCTAGCGGGAGGACTCACAGATACGCAGTATTTT,CASSALAGGLTDTQYF,TRBD2,-,TRBV5-4,TRBJ2-3,16
TGTGCCAGCAGCTTGGAGCTTAACAATGAGCAGTTCTTC,CASSLELNNEQFF,-,-,TRBV7-3,TRBJ2-1,13
TGTGCCAGCAGTTTGTCCCCCAGCGGGAGTCCTCCAGATACGCAGTATTTT,CASSLSPSGSPPDTQYF,TRBD2,-,TRBV27,TRBJ2-3,17
TGTGCCAGCTCGAGTGGGCCATCTGGAAACACCATATATTTT,CASSSGPSGNTIYF,-,many,TRBV5-6,TRBJ1-3,14
TGTGCCAGCAGTGAAATGCTTTGGACGGCCAACTATGGCTACACCTTC,CASSEMLWTANYGYTF,-,-,TRBV2,TRBJ1-2,16
TGCGCCAGCAGCTTGGGCCAGGGATTAACTAATGAAAAACTGTTTTTT,CASSLGQGLTNEKLFF,-,-,TRBV5-1,TRBJ1-4,16
TGTGCCATCAGTGAAACCGCCAAGGTGGGCGAGCAGTACTTC,CAISETAKVGEQYF,-,-,TRBV10-3,TRBJ2-7,14
TGTGCCAGCAGCCGGACTAGCGGGAGCTACAATGAGCAGTTCTTC,CASSRTSGSYNEQFF,TRBD2,-,TRBV7-2,TRBJ2-1,15
TGTGCCAGCAGTGAACAGGGAGTGGGTAACACTGAAGCTTTCTTT,CASSEQGVGNTEAFF,-,-,TRBV2,TRBJ1-1,15
TGCGCCAGCAGCCAAAACTTCATTCAGTACTTC,CASSQNFIQYF,-,-,TRBV4-1,TRBJ2-4,11
TGTGCCAGCAGTTTACTCGGGGTCCACGGGGTCGAGCAGTACTTC,CASSLLGVHGVEQYF,-,-,TRBV28,TRBJ2-7,15
TGTGCCAGCAGTGTCGGGCGGACTAATCAGCCCCAGCATTTT,CASSVGRTNQPQHF,-,few,TRBV2,TRBJ1-5,14
TGTGCAAGTCGCGTAACCCTCGGGCAGCTGAACACTGAAGCTTTCTTT,CASRVTLGQLNTEAFF,-,-,TRBV12-2,TRBJ1-1,16
TGTGCCAGCAGCGCCGCAGGGGGAGGTGGGACCGGGGAGCTGTTTTTT,CASSAAGGGGTGELFF,-,-,TRBV9,TRBJ2-2,16
TGTGCCGCAGGGGACACGATCTCGGCCAAAAACATTCAGTACTTC,CAAGDTISAKNIQYF,-,-,TRBV28,TRBJ2-4,15
TGTGCCAGCAGCTCGGGACTAGCGGGAGGCGTGCAGTACTTC,CASSSGLAGGVQYF,TRBD2,-,TRBV11-3,TRBJ2-7,14
TGTGCCACCAGCAGAGATTTCGAGTACTACGAGCAGTACTTC,CATSRDFEYYEQYF,-,-,TRBV15,TRBJ2-7,14
TGTGCCAGCAGCGCCGACTCTAACTATGGCTACACCTTC,CASSADSNYGYTF,-,-,TRBV5-4,TRBJ1-2,13
TGTGCTAGTGGTTTTGGTTTCGGTCAGCCCCAGCATTTT,CASGFGFGQPQHF,-,-,TRBV12-5,TRBJ1-5,13
TGTGCCAGCAGTAACGGACAGGGTAGGGTGGGCGAGCAGTACTTC,CASSNGQGRVGEQYF,TRBD1,-,TRBV5-4,TRBJ2-7,15
TGCAGCGCCTCGGGTAGGGGTGGAGGAAACACCATATATTTT,CSASGRGGGNTIYF,-,-,TRBV29-1,TRBJ1-3,14
TGTGCCAGCAGCGGACTCCAGGGTCTTGAAGATACGCAGTATTTT,CASSGLQGLEDTQYF,-,once,TRBV7-9,TRBJ2-3,15
TGCGCCAGCAGTGCGCCAGATACGCAGTATTTT,CASSAPDTQYF,-,-,TRBV10-2,TRBJ2-3,11
TGTGCCAGCAGCAAAGTGAGACAGGGTGAAGCTTTCTTT,CASSKVRQGEAFF,TRBD1,few,TRBV14,TRBJ1-1,13
TGTGCCAGCAGCAGAAGACAGGGCTCTATCCCCTACTATGGCTACACCTTC,CASSRRQGSIPYYGYTF,TRBD1,-,TRBV5-4,TRBJ1-2,17
TGTGCCAGCAGTGGACAAGCACAAGAGACCCAGTACTTC,CASSGQAQETQYF,-,-,TRBV2,TRBJ2-5,13